A selection of T cell receptor beta chains follows, all from one sample in a study of T-cell reconstitution after alpha-beta-depleted transplantation in children. Each CDR3 protein is one row after TCRdb ran MiXCR on the PCR reads. The sample has around 580,000 distinct CDR3 sequences; 27% are singletons. This specimen consisted of PBMCs, obtained before TCRalphabeta/CD19-depleted stem cell transplant. Receptors were obtained from a boy in the first two years of life with Wiskott-Aldrich syndrome, due to receive a stem cell transplant. Both conserved end residues are part of each CDR3. Each record gives: V gene, clone size, J gene, D gene, CDR3 DNA, CDR3 protein. The D gene is left open where the match is weak. Clone size appears in some rows only: once, few, many, or a class for an expanded clone.

>TRBV12-3/TRBV12-4|.|TRBJ2-7|.
TGTGCCAGCAGTACCCCACAGGCTGGGGGATACGAGCAGTACTTC
CASSTPQAGGYEQYF
>TRBV28|few|TRBJ2-7|.
TGTGCCAGCACCACAACGGGGCTATCAACCTACGAGCAGTACTTC
CASTTTGLSTYEQYF
>TRBV20-1|.|TRBJ1-2|.
TGCAGTGCCCATTTCCGGGGATATGGCTACACCTTC
CSAHFRGYGYTF
>TRBV20-1|once|TRBJ2-7|.
TGCAGTGCTCCGTTATCCTACGAGCAGTACTTC
CSAPLSYEQYF
>TRBV20-1|.|TRBJ2-7|TRBD2
TGCAGTCGTATGACTAGCGGGATTGGTGAGCAGTACTTC
CSRMTSGIGEQYF
>TRBV24-1|.|TRBJ1-2|.
TGTGCCACCAGTGATTTTTCCTATGGCTACACCTTC
CATSDFSYGYTF
>TRBV20-1|.|TRBJ2-1|TRBD2
TGCAGTGCTGAACGAGCGGGAGGGTTCCTCAATGAGCAGTTCTTC
CSAERAGGFLNEQFF
>TRBV7-2|few|TRBJ2-3|TRBD2
TGTGCCAGCAGCCTGGGACTAGCGGGAGGAAACGCAGATACGCAGTATTTT
CASSLGLAGGNADTQYF
>TRBV11-2|.|TRBJ2-2|TRBD2
TGTGCCAGCAGCTCTACTAGCGGGAGGAACACCGGGGAGCTGTTTTTT
CASSSTSGRNTGELFF
>TRBV2|few|TRBJ2-1|TRBD2
TGTGCCAGCAGTGGTAAGGCTAGCGGGAGCCTCAATGAGCAGTTCTTC
CASSGKASGSLNEQFF
>TRBV10-3|few|TRBJ2-5|.
TGTGCCATCAGCCTAGCAGCCCAAGAGACCCAGTACTTC
CAISLAAQETQYF
>TRBV7-2|few|TRBJ2-1|TRBD2
TGTGCCAGCAGCTTTAGCGGGAGAGGGGCTGAGCAGTTCTTC
CASSFSGRGAEQFF
>TRBV28|.|TRBJ2-5|.
TGTGCCAGCAGTTTGTTCGCGGGGAGAGCTCAAGAGACCCAGTACTTC
CASSLFAGRAQETQYF
>TRBV4-1|.|TRBJ1-2|TRBD1
TGCGCCAGCAGCCAAGAGACAGGGGCTGTCTATGGCTACACCTTC
CASSQETGAVYGYTF
>TRBV20-1|.|TRBJ2-7|TRBD1
TGCAGTGCTGGGGACAGGCGAACAACCTACGAGCAGTACTTC
CSAGDRRTTYEQYF
>TRBV5-1|.|TRBJ2-5|.
TGCGCCAGCAGCTTGCCCGGGCCTACCCTCCCTCAAGAGACCCAGTACTTC
CASSLPGPTLPQETQYF
>TRBV25-1|.|TRBJ2-5|.
TGTGCCAGCAGTGAATGGAGACCCCGCTCCCAGGAGACCCAGTACTTC
CASSEWRPRSQETQYF
>TRBV20-1|few|TRBJ2-3|TRBD2
TGCAGTGCTAGGGCGGGAGGACCCGCGGGTACGCAGTATTTT
CSARAGGPAGTQYF
>TRBV30|.|TRBJ2-3|.
TGTGCCTGGAGTCGGGCAGGGCCTTACGGAGATACGCAGTATTTT
CAWSRAGPYGDTQYF
>TRBV28|few|TRBJ2-3|TRBD2
TGTGCCAGCAGCCCTTGGACTAGCGGGAAACCAGATACGCAGTATTTT
CASSPWTSGKPDTQYF
>TRBV2|.|TRBJ2-4|.
TGTGCCAGCAGTGAAGTGAGAGCCAAAAACATTCAGTACTTC
CASSEVRAKNIQYF
>TRBV29-1|.|TRBJ2-5|TRBD2
TGCAGCGCCGCTAGGCGGGAGGGCCACGAGACCCAGTACTTC
CSAARREGHETQYF
>TRBV20-1|.|TRBJ2-7|.
TGCAGTGCTAGCCTTGACACCTACGAGCAGTACTTC
CSASLDTYEQYF
>TRBV5-1|.|TRBJ2-1|TRBD2
TGCGCCAGCAGCCCCGGGACTAGCGGGAGAAACAACTACAATGAGCAGTTCTTC
CASSPGTSGRNNYNEQFF
>TRBV30|.|TRBJ2-4|.
TGTGCCTGGAGTGGGGCAGAATATCCCAAAAACATTCAGTACTTC
CAWSGAEYPKNIQYF
>TRBV27|.|TRBJ2-7|TRBD2
TGTGCCAGCAGTTACCGGACTAGCGACTACGAGCAGTACTTC
CASSYRTSDYEQYF
>TRBV10-3|few|TRBJ2-1|TRBD2
TGTGCCATCAGTGGGGGACTAGACTCCTACAATGAGCAGTTCTTC
CAISGGLDSYNEQFF
>TRBV24-1|few|TRBJ2-1|.
TGTGCCACCAGTGACACCGTCATTCACGGTGAGCAGTTCTTC
CATSDTVIHGEQFF
>TRBV5-1|.|TRBJ2-3|TRBD2
TGCGCCAGCACCAACCTACTAGCGGGCGACGGGACAGATACGCAGTATTTT
CASTNLLAGDGTDTQYF
>TRBV24-1|.|TRBJ2-1|TRBD2
TGTGCCACCAGTGACCCCGGGACTAGACCCAATGAGCAGTTCTTC
CATSDPGTRPNEQFF
>TRBV20-1|.|TRBJ1-2|.
TGCAGTGCGGACGTACTTGACAGAAAGAACTATGGCTACACCTTC
CSADVLDRKNYGYTF
>TRBV5-1|.|TRBJ2-1|.
TGCGCCAGCAGCTTGGATGGGCAGGGAAATTACAATGAGCAGTTCTTC
CASSLDGQGNYNEQFF
>TRBV6-5|few|TRBJ1-1|.
TGTGCCAGCAGTGGAAGTCTTGAAGCTTTCTTT
CASSGSLEAFF
>TRBV12-3/TRBV12-4|few|TRBJ1-1|.
TGTGCCAGCGCAAGGGGGGGCACTGAAGCTTTCTTT
CASARGGTEAFF
>TRBV12-3/TRBV12-4|.|TRBJ1-3|.
TGTGCCAGCAGTTTCTCCGGCCTCTCTGGAAACACCATATATTTT
CASSFSGLSGNTIYF
>TRBV5-1|.|TRBJ2-6|.
TGCGCCAGCAGCTTGCGCGTTGGGGCCAACGTCCTGACTTTC
CASSLRVGANVLTF
>TRBV5-1|.|TRBJ1-3|.
TGTGCCAGCAGCCTCGACGGTGGAAACACCATATATTTT
CASSLDGGNTIYF
>TRBV12-3/TRBV12-4|few|TRBJ2-3|TRBD2
TGTGCCAGCAGTTTCATTGCGGGAGGTTCGGGAGATACGCAGTATTTT
CASSFIAGGSGDTQYF
>TRBV27|.|TRBJ2-1|TRBD2
TGTGCCAGCAGTCCTCTCCGGACTAGCGGGTTGAGCCATGAGCAGTTCTTC
CASSPLRTSGLSHEQFF
>TRBV30|few|TRBJ1-5|TRBD1
TGTGCCTGGAGTGGGGACAGTCTAAATCAGCCCCAGCATTTT
CAWSGDSLNQPQHF
>TRBV5-6|.|TRBJ1-2|TRBD1
TGTGCCAGCAGCGTAGACAGGGGCTATGGCTACACCTTC
CASSVDRGYGYTF